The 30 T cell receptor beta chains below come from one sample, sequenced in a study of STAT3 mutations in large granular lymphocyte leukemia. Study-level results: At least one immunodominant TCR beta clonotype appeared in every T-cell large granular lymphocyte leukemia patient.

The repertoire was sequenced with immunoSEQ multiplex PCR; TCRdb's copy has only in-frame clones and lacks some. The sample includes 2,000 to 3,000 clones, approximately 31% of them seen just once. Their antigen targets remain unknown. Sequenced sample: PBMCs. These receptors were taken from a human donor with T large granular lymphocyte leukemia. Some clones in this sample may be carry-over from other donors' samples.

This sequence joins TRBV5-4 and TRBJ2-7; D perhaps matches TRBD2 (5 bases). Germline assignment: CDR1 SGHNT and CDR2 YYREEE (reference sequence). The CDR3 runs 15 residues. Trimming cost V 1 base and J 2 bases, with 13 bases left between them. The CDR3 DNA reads TGTGCCAGCAGCTTGAGTGCGGACGGGGCCTACGAGCAGTACTTC. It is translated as CASSLSADGAYEQYF. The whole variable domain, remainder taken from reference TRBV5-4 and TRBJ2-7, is ETGVTQSPTHLIKTRGQQVTLRCSSQSGHNTVSWYQQALGQGPQFIFQYYREEENGRGNFPPRFSGLQFPNYSSELNVNALELDDSALYLCASSLSADGAYEQYFGPGTRLTVT.

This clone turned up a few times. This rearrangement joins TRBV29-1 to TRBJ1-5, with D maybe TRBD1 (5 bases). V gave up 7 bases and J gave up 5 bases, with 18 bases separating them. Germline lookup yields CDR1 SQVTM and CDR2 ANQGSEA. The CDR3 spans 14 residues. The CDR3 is CSAAGQGTDQPQHF. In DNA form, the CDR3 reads TGCAGCGCTGCCGGGCAGGGCACAGATCAGCCCCAGCATTTT.

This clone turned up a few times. The CDR3 protein is CASSKDPSGAYEQYF. The CDR3 coding sequence is TGTGCCAGCAGCAAAGATCCTAGCGGGGCCTACGAGCAGTACTTC. This rearrangement joins TRBV21-1 to TRBJ2-7; the D call of TRBD2 is as the table states it, not checked on the DNA. TRBV21-1 is labeled a pseudogene. This CDR3 is built from 15 residues.

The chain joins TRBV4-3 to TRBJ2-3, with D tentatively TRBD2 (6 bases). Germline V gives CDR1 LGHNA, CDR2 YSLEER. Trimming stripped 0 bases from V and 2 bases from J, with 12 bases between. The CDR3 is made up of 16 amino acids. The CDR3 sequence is CASSQDSSSATDTQYF. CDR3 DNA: TGCGCCAGCAGCCAAGATTCGTCTAGCGCCACAGATACGCAGTATTTT.

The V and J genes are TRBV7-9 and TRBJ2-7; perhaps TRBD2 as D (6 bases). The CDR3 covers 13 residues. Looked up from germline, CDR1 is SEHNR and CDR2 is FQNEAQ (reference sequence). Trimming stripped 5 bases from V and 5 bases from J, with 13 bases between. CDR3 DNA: TGTGCCAGCAGCCTCAGCGGGTTCGACGAGCAGTACTTC. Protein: CASSLSGFDEQYF.

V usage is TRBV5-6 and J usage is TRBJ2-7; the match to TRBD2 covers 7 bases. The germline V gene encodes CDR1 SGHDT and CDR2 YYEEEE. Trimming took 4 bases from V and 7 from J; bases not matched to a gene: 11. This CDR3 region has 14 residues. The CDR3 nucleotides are TGTGCCAGCAGCGGGACTATCGCAACGAGGGAGCAGTACTTC. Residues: CASSGTIATREQYF. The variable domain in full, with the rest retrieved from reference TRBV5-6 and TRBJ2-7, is DAGVTQSPTHLIKTRGQQVTLRCSPKSGHDTVSWYQQALGQGPQFIFQYYEEEERQRGNFPDRFSGHQFPNYSSELNVNALLLGDSALYLCASSGTIATREQYFGPGTRLTVT.

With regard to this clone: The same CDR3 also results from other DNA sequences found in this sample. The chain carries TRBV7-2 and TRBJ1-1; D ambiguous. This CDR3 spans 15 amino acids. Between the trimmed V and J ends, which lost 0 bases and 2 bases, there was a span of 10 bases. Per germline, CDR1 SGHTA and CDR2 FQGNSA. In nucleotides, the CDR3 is TGTGCCAGCAGCTTAGCTAAGACGGCTAACACTGAAGCTTTCTTT. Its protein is CASSLAKTANTEAFF.

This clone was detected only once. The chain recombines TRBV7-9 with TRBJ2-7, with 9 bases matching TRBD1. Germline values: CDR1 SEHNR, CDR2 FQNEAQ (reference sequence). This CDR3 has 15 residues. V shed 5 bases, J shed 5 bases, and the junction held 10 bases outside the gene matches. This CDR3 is CASSPRDRATNEQYF. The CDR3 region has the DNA TGTGCCAGCAGCCCCCGGGACAGGGCAACAAACGAGCAGTACTTC. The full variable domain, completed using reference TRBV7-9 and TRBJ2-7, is DTGVSQNPRHKITKRGQNVTFRCDPISEHNRLYWYRQTLGQGPEFLTYFQNEAQLEKSRLLSDRFSAERPKGSFSTLEIQRTEQGDSAMYLCASSPRDRATNEQYFGPGTRLTVT.

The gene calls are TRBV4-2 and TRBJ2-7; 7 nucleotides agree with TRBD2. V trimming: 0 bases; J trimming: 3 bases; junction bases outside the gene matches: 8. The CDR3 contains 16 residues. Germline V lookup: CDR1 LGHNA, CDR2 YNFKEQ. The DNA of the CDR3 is TGTGCCAGCAGCCAAGATGGCGGGGCGGGGGTCTACGAGCAGTACTTC. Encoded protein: CASSQDGGAGVYEQYF.

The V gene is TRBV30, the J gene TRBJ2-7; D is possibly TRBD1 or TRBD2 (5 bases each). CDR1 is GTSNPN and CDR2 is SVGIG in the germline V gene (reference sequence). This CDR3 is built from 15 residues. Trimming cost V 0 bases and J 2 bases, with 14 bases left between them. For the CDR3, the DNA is TGTGCCTGGAGTGTACTCCGGCAGGGAGCCTACGAGCAGTACTTC. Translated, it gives CAWSVLRQGAYEQYF.

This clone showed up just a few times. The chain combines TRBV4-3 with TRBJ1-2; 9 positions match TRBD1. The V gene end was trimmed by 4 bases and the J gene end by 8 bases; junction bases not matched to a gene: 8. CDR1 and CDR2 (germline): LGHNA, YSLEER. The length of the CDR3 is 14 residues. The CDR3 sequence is CASSPNTGGAGYTF. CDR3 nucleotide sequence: TGCGCCAGCAGCCCCAACACAGGGGGCGCGGGCTACACCTTC.

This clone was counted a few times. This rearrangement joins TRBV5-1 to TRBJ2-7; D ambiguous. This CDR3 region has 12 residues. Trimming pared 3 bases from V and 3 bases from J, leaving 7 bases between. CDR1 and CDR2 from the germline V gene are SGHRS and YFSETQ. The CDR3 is CASSYLGYEQYF. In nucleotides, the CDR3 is TGCGCCAGCAGCTACCTGGGCTACGAGCAGTACTTC.

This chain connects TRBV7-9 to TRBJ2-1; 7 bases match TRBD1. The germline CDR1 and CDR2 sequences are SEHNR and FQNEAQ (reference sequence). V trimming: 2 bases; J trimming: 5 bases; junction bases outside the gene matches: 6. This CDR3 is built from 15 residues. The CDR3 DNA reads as TGTGCCAGCAGCTTAAGACAGGGACCCAACAATGAGCAGTTCTTC. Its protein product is CASSLRQGPNNEQFF.

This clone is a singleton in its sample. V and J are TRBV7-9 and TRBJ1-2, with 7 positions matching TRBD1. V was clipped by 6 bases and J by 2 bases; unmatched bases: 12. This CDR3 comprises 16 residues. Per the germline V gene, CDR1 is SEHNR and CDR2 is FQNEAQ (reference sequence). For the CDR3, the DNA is TGTGCCAGCAGTCCTGGGCCTCTACAGGGGAACTATGGCTACACCTTC. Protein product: CASSPGPLQGNYGYTF. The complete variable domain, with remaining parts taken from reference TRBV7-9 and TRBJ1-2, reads DTGVSQNPRHKITKRGQNVTFRCDPISEHNRLYWYRQTLGQGPEFLTYFQNEAQLEKSRLLSDRFSAERPKGSFSTLEIQRTEQGDSAMYLCASSPGPLQGNYGYTFGSGTRLTVV.

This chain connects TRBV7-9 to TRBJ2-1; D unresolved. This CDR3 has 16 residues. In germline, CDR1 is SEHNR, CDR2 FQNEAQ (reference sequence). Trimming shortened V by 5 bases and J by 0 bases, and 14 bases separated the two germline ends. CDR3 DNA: TGTGCCAGCAGCCTTGGGGTGCTCACCTCCTACAATGAGCAGTTCTTC. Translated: CASSLGVLTSYNEQFF.

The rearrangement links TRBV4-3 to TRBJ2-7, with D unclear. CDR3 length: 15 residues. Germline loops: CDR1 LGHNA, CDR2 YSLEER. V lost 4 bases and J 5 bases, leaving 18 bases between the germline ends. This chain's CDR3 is CASSRSRNPTDEQYF. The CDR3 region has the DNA TGCGCCAGCAGCCGATCCAGGAACCCTACGGACGAGCAGTACTTC.

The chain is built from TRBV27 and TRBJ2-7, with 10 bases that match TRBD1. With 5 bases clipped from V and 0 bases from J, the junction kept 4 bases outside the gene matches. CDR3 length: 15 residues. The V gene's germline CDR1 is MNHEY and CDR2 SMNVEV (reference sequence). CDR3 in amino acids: CASSPGTGASYEQYF. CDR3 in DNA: TGTGCCAGCAGTCCCGGGACAGGGGCCTCCTACGAGCAGTACTTC.

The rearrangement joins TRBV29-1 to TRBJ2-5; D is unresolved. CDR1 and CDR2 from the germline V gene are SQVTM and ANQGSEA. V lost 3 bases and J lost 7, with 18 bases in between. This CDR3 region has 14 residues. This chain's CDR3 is CSVENRAILGTQYF. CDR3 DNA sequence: TGCAGCGTTGAGAATCGAGCTATCCTCGGGACCCAGTACTTC.

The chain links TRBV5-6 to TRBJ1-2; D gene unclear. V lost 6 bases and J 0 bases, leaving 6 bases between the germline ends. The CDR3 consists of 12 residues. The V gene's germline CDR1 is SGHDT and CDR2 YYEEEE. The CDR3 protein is CASTVSNYGYTF. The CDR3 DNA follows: TGTGCCAGCACAGTTTCTAACTATGGCTACACCTTC.

DNA of the CDR3: TGCGCCAGCAGCCAACTCCTGGTGGACTATGGCTACACCTTC. Protein sequence: CASSQLLVDYGYTF. The chain joins TRBV4-1 to TRBJ1-2, with D uncertain. V lost 2 bases to trimming and J lost 3 bases, with 10 bases between them. This CDR3 has 14 residues. Germline CDR1 is MGHRA and CDR2 is YSYEKL.

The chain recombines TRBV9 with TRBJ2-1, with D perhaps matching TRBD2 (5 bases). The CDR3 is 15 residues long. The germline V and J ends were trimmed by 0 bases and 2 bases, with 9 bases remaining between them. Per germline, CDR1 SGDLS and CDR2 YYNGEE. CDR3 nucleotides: TGTGCCAGCAGCGTAGGAGGGTCCACCTACAATGAGCAGTTCTTC. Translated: CASSVGGSTYNEQFF.

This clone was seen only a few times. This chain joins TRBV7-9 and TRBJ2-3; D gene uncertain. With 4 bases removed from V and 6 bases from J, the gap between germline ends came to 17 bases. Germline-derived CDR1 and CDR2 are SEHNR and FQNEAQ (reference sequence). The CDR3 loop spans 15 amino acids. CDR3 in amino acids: CASSSPPLGVDTQYF. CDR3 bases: TGTGCCAGCAGCTCCCCGCCTCTAGGAGTTGATACGCAGTATTTT.

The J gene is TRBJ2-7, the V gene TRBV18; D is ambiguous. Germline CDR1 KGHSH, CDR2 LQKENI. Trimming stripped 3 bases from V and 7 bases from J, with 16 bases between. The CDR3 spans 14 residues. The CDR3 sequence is CASSPGYLRWEQYF. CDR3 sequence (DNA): TGTGCCAGCTCACCGGGCTACCTACGGTGGGAGCAGTACTTC.

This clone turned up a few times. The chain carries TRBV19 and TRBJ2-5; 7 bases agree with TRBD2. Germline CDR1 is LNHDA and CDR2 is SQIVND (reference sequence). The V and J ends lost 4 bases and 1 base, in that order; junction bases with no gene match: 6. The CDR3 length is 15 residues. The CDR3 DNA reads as TGTGCCAGTAGTACTCAAACTAGCGCCCAAGAGACCCAGTACTTC. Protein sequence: CASSTQTSAQETQYF.

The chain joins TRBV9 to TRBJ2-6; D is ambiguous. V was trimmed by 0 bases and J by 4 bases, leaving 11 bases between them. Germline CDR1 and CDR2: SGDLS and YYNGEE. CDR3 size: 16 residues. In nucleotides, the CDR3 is TGTGCCAGCAGCGTAGCAGGCGGCTCCGGGGCCAACGTCCTGACTTTC. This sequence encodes CASSVAGGSGANVLTF. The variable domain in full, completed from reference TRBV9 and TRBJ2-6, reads DSGVTQTPKHLITATGQRVTLRCSPRSGDLSVYWYQQSLDQGLQFLIQYYNGEERAKGNILERFSAQQFPDLHSELNLSSLELGDSALYFCASSVAGGSGANVLTFGAGSRLTVL.

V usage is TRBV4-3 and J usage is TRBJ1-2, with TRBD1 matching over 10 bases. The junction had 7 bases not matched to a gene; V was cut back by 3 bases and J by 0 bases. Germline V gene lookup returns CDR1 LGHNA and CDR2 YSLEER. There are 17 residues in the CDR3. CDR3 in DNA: TGCGCCAGCAGCCAGACAGGGGGCGCGGGTTCTAACTATGGCTACACCTTC. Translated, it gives CASSQTGGAGSNYGYTF.

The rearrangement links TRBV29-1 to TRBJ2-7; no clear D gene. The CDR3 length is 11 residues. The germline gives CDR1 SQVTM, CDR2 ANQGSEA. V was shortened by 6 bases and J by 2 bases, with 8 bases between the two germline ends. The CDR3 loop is CSVGNAYEQYF. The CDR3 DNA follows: TGCAGCGTGGGGAACGCCTACGAGCAGTACTTC.

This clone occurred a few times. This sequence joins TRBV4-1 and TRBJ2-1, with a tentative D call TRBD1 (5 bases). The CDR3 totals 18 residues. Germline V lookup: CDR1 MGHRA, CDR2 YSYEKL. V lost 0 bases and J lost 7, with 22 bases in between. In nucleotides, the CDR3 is TGCGCCAGCAGCCAAGATTGGGGCCCTGACGGGCCGAGGAATGAGCAGTTCTTC. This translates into CASSQDWGPDGPRNEQFF.

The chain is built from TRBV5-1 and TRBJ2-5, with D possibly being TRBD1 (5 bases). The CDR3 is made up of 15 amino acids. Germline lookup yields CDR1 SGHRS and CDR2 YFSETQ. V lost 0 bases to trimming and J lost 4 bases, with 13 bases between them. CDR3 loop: CASSLGQISRETQYF. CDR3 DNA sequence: TGCGCCAGCAGCTTGGGACAGATCTCAAGAGAGACCCAGTACTTC.

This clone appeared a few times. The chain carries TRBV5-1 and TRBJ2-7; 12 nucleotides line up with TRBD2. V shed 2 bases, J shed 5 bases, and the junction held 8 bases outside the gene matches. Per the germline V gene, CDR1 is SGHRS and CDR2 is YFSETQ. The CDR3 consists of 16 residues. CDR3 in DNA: TGCGCCAGCAGCTTCCGACTAGCGGGAGTGGGCCACGAGCAGTACTTC. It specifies CASSFRLAGVGHEQYF.